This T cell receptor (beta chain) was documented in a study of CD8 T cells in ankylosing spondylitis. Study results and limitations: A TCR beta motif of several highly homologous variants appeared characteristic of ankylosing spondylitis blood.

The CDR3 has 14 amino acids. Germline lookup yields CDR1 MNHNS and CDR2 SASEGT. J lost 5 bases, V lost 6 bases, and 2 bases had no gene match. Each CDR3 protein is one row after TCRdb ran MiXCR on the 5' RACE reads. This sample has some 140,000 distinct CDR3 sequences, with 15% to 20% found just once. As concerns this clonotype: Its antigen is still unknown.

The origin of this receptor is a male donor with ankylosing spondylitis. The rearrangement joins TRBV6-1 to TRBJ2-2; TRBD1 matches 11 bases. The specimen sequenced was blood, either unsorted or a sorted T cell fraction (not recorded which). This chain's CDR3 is CASRDRGHTGELFF. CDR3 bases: TGTGCCAGCAGGGACAGGGGGCATACCGGGGAGCTGTTTTTT.